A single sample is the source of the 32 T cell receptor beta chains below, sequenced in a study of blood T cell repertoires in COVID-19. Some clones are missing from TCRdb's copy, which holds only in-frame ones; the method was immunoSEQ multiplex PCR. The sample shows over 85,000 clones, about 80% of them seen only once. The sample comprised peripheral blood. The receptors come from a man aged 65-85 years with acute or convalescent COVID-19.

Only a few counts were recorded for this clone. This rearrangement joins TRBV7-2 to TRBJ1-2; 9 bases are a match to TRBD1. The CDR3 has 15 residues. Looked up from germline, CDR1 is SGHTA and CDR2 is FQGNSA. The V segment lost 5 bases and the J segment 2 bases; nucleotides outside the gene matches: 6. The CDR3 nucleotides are TGTGCCAGCAGCCCGGGACAGGGATCCAACTATGGCTACACCTTC. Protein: CASSPGQGSNYGYTF.

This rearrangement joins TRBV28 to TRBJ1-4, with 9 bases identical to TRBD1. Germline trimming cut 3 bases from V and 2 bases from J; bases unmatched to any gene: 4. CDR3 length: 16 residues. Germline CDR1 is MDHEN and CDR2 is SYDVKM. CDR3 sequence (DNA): TGTGCCAGCAGTTTGACAGGGGGTGGGACTAATGAAAAACTGTTTTTT. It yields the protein CASSLTGGGTNEKLFF. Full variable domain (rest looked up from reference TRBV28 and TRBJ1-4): DVKVTQSSRYLVKRTGEKVFLECVQDMDHENMFWYRQDPGLGLRLIYFSYDVKMKEKGDIPEGYSVSREKKERFSLILESASTNQTSMYLCASSLTGGGTNEKLFFGSGTQLSVL.

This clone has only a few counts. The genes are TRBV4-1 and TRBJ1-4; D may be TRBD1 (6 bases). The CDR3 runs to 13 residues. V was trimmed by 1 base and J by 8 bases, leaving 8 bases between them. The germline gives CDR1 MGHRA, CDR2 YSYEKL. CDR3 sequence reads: CASSQVGTEKLFF. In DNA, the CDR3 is TGCGCCAGCAGCCAAGTCGGGACAGAAAAACTGTTTTTT.

The CDR3 sequence: CASSPVSSGANVLTF. CDR3 sequence (DNA): TGTGCCAGCAGCCCGGTTTCCTCTGGGGCCAACGTCCTGACTTTC. The V call is TRBV9, the J call TRBJ2-6; D ambiguous. This CDR3 is 15 amino acids long. Deletions cut 4 bases from V and 0 bases from J, with 8 bases between. CDR1 and CDR2 (germline): SGDLS, YYNGEE.

The CDR3, as DNA: TGTGCCACCAGTGCGAGCGACAGGGGACGCAATCAGCCCCAGCATTTT. Protein: CATSASDRGRNQPQHF. This rearrangement joins TRBV24-1 to TRBJ1-5; 8 positions match TRBD1. This CDR3 is 16 amino acids long. Germline assignment: CDR1 KGHDR and CDR2 SFDVKD. V lost 5 bases and J lost 2; bases outside the gene matches: 7.

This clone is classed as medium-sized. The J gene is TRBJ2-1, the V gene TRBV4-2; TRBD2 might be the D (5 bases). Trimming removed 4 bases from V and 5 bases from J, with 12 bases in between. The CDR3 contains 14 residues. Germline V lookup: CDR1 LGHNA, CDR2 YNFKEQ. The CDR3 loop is CASSPLDSDNEQFF. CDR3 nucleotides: TGTGCCAGCAGCCCGCTGGACTCGGACAATGAGCAGTTCTTC.

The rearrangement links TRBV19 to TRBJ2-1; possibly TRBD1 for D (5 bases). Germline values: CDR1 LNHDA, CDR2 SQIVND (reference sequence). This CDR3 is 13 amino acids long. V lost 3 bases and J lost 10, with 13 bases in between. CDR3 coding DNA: TGTGCCAGTAGTATTGTAGGGGCCTTAGAGCAGTTCTTC. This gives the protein CASSIVGALEQFF. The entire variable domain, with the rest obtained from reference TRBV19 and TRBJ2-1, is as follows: DGGITQSPKYLFRKEGQNVTLSCEQNLNHDAMYWYRQDPGQGLRLIYYSQIVNDFQKGDIAEGYSVSREKKESFPLTVTSAQKNPTAFYLCASSIVGALEQFFGPGTRLTVL.

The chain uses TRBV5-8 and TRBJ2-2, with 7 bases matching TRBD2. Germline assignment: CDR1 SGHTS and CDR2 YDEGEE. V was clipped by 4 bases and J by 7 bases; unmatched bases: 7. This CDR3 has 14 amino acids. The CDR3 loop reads CASSRGEDSGELFF. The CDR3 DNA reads TGTGCCAGCAGCCGGGGGGAAGATAGCGGGGAGCTGTTTTTT.

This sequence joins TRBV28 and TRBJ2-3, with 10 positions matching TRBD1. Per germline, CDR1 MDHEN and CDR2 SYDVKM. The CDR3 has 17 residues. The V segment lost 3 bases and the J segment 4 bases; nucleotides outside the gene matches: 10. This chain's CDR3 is CASSLSPWDRGPDTQYF. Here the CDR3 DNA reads TGTGCCAGCAGTTTGAGCCCGTGGGACAGGGGACCAGATACGCAGTATTTT.

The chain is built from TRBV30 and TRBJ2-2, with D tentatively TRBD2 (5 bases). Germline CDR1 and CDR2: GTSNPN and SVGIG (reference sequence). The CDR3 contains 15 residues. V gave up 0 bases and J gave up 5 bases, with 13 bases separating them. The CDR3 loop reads CAWSVGMVATGELFF. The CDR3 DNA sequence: TGTGCCTGGAGTGTCGGGATGGTAGCTACCGGGGAGCTGTTTTTT.

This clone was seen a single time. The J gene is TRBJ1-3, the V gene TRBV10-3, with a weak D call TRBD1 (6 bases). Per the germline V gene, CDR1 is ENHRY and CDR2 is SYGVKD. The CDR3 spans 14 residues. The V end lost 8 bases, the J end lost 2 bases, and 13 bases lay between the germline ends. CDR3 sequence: CAIGGHRTGNTIYF. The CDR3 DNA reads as TGTGCCATCGGGGGACACCGGACTGGAAACACCATATATTTT.

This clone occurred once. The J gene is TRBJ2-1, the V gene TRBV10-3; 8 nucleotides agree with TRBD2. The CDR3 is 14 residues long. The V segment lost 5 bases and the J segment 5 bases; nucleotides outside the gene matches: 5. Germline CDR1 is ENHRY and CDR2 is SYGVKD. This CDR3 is CAISSGSSHNEQFF. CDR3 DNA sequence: TGTGCCATCAGTAGCGGGAGTTCCCACAATGAGCAGTTCTTC.

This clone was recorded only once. This chain's CDR3 is CASSPASGENNEQFF. CDR3 sequence (DNA): TGTGCCAGCTCACCGGCTAGCGGGGAAAACAATGAGCAGTTCTTC. V usage is TRBV18 and J usage is TRBJ2-1; 9 nucleotides line up with TRBD2. V lost 3 bases and J lost 5; bases outside the gene matches: 5. The CDR3 sequence is 15 residues long. Germline V CDR1 and CDR2: KGHSH, LQKENI.

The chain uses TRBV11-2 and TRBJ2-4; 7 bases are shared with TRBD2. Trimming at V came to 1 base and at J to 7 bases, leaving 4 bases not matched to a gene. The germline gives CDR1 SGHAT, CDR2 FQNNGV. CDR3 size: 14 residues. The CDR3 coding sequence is TGTGCCAGCAGCTTAGGCGGGAGTGGTAACATTCAGTACTTC. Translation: CASSLGGSGNIQYF.

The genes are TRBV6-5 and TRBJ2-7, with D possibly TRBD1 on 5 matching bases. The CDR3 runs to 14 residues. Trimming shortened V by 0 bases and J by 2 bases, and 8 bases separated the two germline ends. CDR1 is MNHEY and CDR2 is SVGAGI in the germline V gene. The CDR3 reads CASSYSDIPYEQYF. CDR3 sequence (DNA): TGTGCCAGCAGTTACTCGGACATTCCCTACGAGCAGTACTTC.

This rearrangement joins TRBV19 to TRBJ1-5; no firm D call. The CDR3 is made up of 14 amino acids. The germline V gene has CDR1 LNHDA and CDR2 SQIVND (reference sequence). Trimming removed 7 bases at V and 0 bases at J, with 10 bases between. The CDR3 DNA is TGTGCCAGTACGCGATCTAATAGCAATCAGCCCCAGCATTTT. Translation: CASTRSNSNQPQHF.

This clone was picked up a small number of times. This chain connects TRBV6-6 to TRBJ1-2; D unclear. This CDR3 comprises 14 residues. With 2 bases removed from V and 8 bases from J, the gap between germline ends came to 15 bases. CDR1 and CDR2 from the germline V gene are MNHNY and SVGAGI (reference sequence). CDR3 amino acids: CASSYGWGVGGYTF. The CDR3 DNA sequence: TGTGCCAGCAGTTACGGATGGGGAGTAGGGGGCTACACCTTC.

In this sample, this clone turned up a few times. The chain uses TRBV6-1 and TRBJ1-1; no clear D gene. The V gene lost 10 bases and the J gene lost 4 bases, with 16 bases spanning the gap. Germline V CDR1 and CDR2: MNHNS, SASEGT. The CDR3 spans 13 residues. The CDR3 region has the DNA TGTGCCATCCAAAGTCGGGGATTCACTGAAGCTTTCTTT. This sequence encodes CAIQSRGFTEAFF.

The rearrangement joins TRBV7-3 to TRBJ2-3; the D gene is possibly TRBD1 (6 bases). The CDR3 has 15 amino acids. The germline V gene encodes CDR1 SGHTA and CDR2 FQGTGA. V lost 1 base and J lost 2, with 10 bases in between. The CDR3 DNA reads TGTGCCAGCAGCTTAAGCCGGGACAACACAGATACGCAGTATTTT. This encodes CASSLSRDNTDTQYF.

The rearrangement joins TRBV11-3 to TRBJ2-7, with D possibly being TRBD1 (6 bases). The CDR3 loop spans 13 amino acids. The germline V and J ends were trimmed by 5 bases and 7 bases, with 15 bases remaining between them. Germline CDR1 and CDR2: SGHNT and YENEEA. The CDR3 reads CASSPGVNSEQYF. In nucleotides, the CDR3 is TGTGCCAGCAGCCCAGGGGTCAATTCGGAGCAGTACTTC.

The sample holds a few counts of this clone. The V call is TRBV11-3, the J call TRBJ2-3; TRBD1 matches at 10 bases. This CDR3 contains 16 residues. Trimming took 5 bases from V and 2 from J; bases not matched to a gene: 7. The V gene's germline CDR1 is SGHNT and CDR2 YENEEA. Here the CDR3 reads CASSPTGTGATDTQYF. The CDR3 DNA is TGTGCCAGCAGCCCCACCGGGACAGGGGCCACAGATACGCAGTATTTT.

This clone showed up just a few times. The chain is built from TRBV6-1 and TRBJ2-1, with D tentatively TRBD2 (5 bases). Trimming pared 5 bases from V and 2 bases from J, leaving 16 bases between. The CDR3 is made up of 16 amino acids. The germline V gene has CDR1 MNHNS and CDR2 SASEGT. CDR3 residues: CASSKGLSPAYNEQFF. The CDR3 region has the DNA TGTGCCAGCAGTAAAGGACTCTCCCCGGCCTACAATGAGCAGTTCTTC.

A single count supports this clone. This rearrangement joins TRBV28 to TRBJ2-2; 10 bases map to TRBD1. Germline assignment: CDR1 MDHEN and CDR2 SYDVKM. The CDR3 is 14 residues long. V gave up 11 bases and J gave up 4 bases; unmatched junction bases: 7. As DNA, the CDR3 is TGTGCCGCCTATGGGACAGGGGTCACCGGGGAGCTGTTTTTT. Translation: CAAYGTGVTGELFF.

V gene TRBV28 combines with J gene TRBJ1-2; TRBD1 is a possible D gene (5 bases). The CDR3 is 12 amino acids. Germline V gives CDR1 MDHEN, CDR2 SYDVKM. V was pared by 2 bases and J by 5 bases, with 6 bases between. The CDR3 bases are TGTGCCAGCAGTTTACCAGGGTATGGCTACACCTTC. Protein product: CASSLPGYGYTF.

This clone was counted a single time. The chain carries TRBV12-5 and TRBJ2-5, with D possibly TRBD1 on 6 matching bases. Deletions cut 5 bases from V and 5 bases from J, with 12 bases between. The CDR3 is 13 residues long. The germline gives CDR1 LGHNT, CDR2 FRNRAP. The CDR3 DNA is TGTGCTAGTGGTCCGCCAGGGGAGGAGACCCAGTACTTC. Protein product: CASGPPGEETQYF.

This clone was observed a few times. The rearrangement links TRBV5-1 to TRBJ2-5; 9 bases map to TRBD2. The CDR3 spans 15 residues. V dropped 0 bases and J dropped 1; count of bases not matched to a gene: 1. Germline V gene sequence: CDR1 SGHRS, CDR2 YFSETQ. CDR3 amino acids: CASSLGGLAQETQYF. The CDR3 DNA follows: TGCGCCAGCAGCTTGGGGGGACTAGCCCAAGAGACCCAGTACTTC.

The CDR3 loop is CASSNRDSKEETQYF. The DNA of the CDR3 is TGTGCCAGCAGCAATCGGGACAGTAAGGAAGAGACCCAGTACTTC. The chain joins TRBV11-3 to TRBJ2-5; 7 positions match TRBD1. The CDR3 totals 15 residues. Germline V gene sequence: CDR1 SGHNT, CDR2 YENEEA. V shed 5 bases and J 3 bases; nucleotides not matched to a gene: 9. Full variable domain (rest looked up from reference TRBV11-3 and TRBJ2-5): EAGVVQSPRYKIIEKKQPVAFWCNPISGHNTLYWYLQNLGQGPELLIRYENEEAVDDSQLPKDRFSAERLKGVDSTLKIQPAELGDSAVYLCASSNRDSKEETQYFGPGTRLLVL.

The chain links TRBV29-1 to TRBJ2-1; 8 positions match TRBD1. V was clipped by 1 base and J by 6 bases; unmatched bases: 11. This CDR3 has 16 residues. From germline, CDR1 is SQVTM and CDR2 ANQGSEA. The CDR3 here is CSVEVTGAKVGNEQFF. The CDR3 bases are TGCAGCGTTGAAGTGACAGGGGCCAAGGTCGGCAATGAGCAGTTCTTC.

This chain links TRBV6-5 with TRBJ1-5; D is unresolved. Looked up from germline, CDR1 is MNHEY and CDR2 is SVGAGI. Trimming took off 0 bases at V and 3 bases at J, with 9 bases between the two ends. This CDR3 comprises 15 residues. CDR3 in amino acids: CASSYSPLANQPQHF. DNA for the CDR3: TGTGCCAGCAGTTACTCTCCACTCGCCAATCAGCCCCAGCATTTT.

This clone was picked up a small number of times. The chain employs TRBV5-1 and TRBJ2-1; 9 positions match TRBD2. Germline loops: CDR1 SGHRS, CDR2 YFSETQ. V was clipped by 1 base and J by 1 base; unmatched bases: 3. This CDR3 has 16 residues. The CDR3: CASSLLAGRSYNEQFF. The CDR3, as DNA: TGCGCCAGCAGCTTGCTAGCGGGGCGATCCTACAATGAGCAGTTCTTC.

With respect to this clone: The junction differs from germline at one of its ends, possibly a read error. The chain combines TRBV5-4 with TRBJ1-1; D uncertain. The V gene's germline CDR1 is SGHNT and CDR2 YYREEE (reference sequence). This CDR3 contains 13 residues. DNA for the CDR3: TGTGCCAGCAGCTCGTCAGCGAACGCTGAAGCTTTCTTT. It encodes CASSSSANAEAFF.

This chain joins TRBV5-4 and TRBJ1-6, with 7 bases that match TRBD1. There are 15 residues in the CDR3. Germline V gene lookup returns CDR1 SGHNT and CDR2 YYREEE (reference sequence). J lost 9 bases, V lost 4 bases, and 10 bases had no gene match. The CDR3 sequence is CASSPRDRGGSPLHF. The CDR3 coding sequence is TGTGCCAGCAGCCCCCGGGACAGAGGAGGTTCACCCCTCCACTTT.